These 17 T cell receptor beta chains were all obtained from the same sample, sequenced in a study of human T cells and chemical hapten exposure (dated by TCRdb to the early 2020s). The sample's time point, from its label and the paper: pre-sensitization, week 0. The treatment or condition tag for this specimen amounts to: therapeutic diphenylcyclopropenone sensitization with weekly scalp DPC. The library was generated by RACE. The instrument given in TCRdb is NextSeq 500. TCRdb cleaned the public reads at Q25 with fastp, built clones with MiXCR and kept in-frame beta chains. Each entry merges the rows of one CDR3 protein and shows their most common DNA and genes. Present in this sample are around 380,000 distinct CDR3 sequences, 4.5% to 5.5% of which were seen just once. The top ten hold approximately 8.2% of the sample. The source material was whole blood, sampled in connection with sensitization to the hapten diphenylcyclopropenone (DPC). These receptors all come from a woman aged 18 to 35 with alopecia areata. Some clones in this sample may be carry-over from other donors' samples.

J is TRBJ2-7 and V is TRBV6-5; 12 nucleotides agree with TRBD1. The CDR3 has 16 residues. Germline trimming cut 4 bases from V and 4 bases from J; bases unmatched to any gene: 8. Germline V CDR1 and CDR2: MNHEY, SVGAGI. CDR3 region: CASSSLGQGAPYEQYF. The CDR3 DNA reads TGTGCCAGCAGTTCCCTGGGACAGGGGGCTCCTTACGAGCAGTACTTC.

In its sample, this clonotype was seen many times. The V gene is TRBV4-3, the J gene TRBJ2-7; D remains unclear. The CDR3 covers 14 residues. Looked up from germline, CDR1 is LGHNA and CDR2 is YSLEER. With 4 bases removed from V and 0 bases from J, the gap between germline ends came to 10 bases. The CDR3 DNA sequence: TGCGCCAGCAGCCCCGGGTCGGCCTCCTACGAGCAGTACTTC. Translated: CASSPGSASYEQYF.

At least ten counts were recorded for this clonotype. This sequence joins TRBV7-2 and TRBJ1-2; 8 bases agree with TRBD1. The CDR3 runs 14 residues. Germline V lookup: CDR1 SGHTA, CDR2 FQGNSA. J gave up 4 bases and V 5 bases, and 6 bases lay outside the gene matches. The CDR3 nucleotides read TGTGCCAGCAGCATGGGACAGGAATTCTATGGCTACACCTTC. Translating it yields CASSMGQEFYGYTF.

Only a few counts were recorded for this clonotype. The rearrangement links TRBV11-2 to TRBJ2-6; a possible D gene is TRBD1 (6 bases). This CDR3 comprises 16 residues. Deletions cut 5 bases from V and 2 bases from J, with 13 bases between. Germline CDR1 reads SGHAT; CDR2 reads FQNNGV. The CDR3 DNA follows: TGTGCCAGCAGCCAGGGGTCCGGGGCTGGGGCCAACGTCCTGACTTTC. Residues: CASSQGSGAGANVLTF.

In its sample, this clonotype was seen many times. This sequence joins TRBV7-2 and TRBJ1-1, with a weak D call TRBD1 (6 bases). CDR3 length equals 14 residues. From germline, CDR1 is SGHTA and CDR2 FQGNSA. V lost 1 base and J lost 1, with 7 bases in between. The CDR3 DNA follows: TGTGCCAGCAGCTTAGTCAGGGGGAACACTGAAGCTTTCTTT. Amino acids: CASSLVRGNTEAFF. The whole variable domain, remainder taken from reference TRBV7-2 and TRBJ1-1, is GAGVSQSPSNKVTEKGKDVELRCDPISGHTALYWYRQSLGQGLEFLIYFQGNSAPDKSGLPSDRFSAERTGGSVSTLTIQRTQQEDSAVYLCASSLVRGNTEAFFGQGTRLTVV.

In this sample, this clonotype turned up many times. The chain joins TRBV6-5 to TRBJ1-6; a weak D match, TRBD1 (5 bases). The CDR3 totals 15 residues. V was clipped by 0 bases and J by 8 bases, with 11 bases between them. Germline V gene sequence: CDR1 MNHEY, CDR2 SVGAGI. CDR3 sequence reads: CASSYSRGEYSPLHF. The DNA for the CDR3 is TGTGCCAGCAGTTACTCGAGAGGGGAGTATTCACCCCTCCACTTT.

This clonotype was seen only a few times. The genes are TRBV6-4 and TRBJ2-2; TRBD2 matches at 10 bases. CDR1 is MRHNA and CDR2 is SNTAGT in the germline V gene. V lost 6 bases, J lost 4 bases, and 8 bases stayed unmatched. This CDR3 region has 16 residues. CDR3 bases: TGTGCCAGCAGCGAAATAGCGGGGGGCCTCACCGGGGAGCTGTTTTTT. Protein product: CASSEIAGGLTGELFF.

This CDR3 is CASSFGGLGSNQPQHF. For the CDR3, the DNA is TGCGCCAGCAGCTTTGGAGGGTTGGGTAGCAATCAGCCCCAGCATTTT. The chain has TRBV5-1 and TRBJ1-5, with D unclear. Looked up from germline, CDR1 is SGHRS and CDR2 is YFSETQ. The CDR3 sequence is 16 residues long. The V end lost 2 bases, the J end lost 0 bases, and 12 bases lay between the germline ends.

This clonotype was observed a handful of times. The chain joins TRBV28 to TRBJ2-1; no definite D call. Germline loops: CDR1 MDHEN, CDR2 SYDVKM. V shed 8 bases and J shed 4 bases, with 18 bases lying between them. The CDR3 extends over 15 amino acids. The CDR3 loop reads CASSNGPSKYNEQFF. CDR3 DNA: TGTGCCAGCTCAAACGGGCCTTCTAAATACAATGAGCAGTTCTTC.

This clonotype appeared a few times. The V and J genes are TRBV6-5 and TRBJ2-3; no clear D. This CDR3 contains 16 residues. Per the germline V gene, CDR1 is MNHEY and CDR2 is SVGAGI. Trimming pared 2 bases from V and 1 base from J, leaving 13 bases between. The chain's CDR3 is CASSYPRGTRTDTQYF. Here the CDR3 DNA reads TGTGCCAGCAGTTACCCACGCGGCACCCGCACAGATACGCAGTATTTT.

There are a few counts of this clonotype. V gene TRBV20-1 combines with J gene TRBJ2-3; the D gene is possibly TRBD1 (6 bases). The CDR3 has 15 amino acids. Per the germline V gene, CDR1 is DFQATT and CDR2 is SNEGSKA (reference sequence). Trimming took 0 bases from V and 2 from J, leaving 12 bases between them. CDR3 DNA: TGCAGTGCTAGAGATCAGGGGAGCCCCACAGATACGCAGTATTTT. Its translation: CSARDQGSPTDTQYF.

This clonotype was counted at least ten times. V and J are TRBV29-1 and TRBJ2-2; 8 bases are a match to TRBD2. Unmatched junction bases numbered 7, after V lost 5 bases and J lost 5 bases. The germline gives CDR1 SQVTM, CDR2 ANQGSEA. This CDR3 is built from 14 residues. The CDR3 region has the DNA TGCAGCGTTAAGCGGGGGACCTTAACCGGGGAGCTGTTTTTT. This translates into CSVKRGTLTGELFF.

This clonotype was seen ten or more times. The chain uses TRBV3-1 and TRBJ2-7, with D possibly TRBD1 on 5 matching bases. Germline V gene lookup returns CDR1 LGHDT and CDR2 YNNKEL (reference sequence). Trimming shortened V by 1 base and J by 3 bases, and 7 bases separated the two germline ends. This CDR3 has 13 residues. The CDR3 DNA follows: TGTGCCAGCAGCCAAGTAGACAGCTACGAGCAGTACTTC. The encoded protein is CASSQVDSYEQYF.

In its sample, this clonotype was seen many times. The V gene is TRBV28, the J gene TRBJ2-7; 13 bases fit TRBD2. The CDR3 loop spans 16 amino acids. CDR1 is MDHEN, CDR2 SYDVKM, per germline. The J segment lost 4 bases and the V segment lost 6 bases, leaving 9 bases of the junction unmatched. CDR3: CASSLTSGLAGYEQYF. For the CDR3, the DNA is TGTGCCAGCAGCCTCACGTCGGGACTAGCGGGGTACGAGCAGTACTTC.

The chain combines TRBV5-4 with TRBJ1-2, with 7 positions matching TRBD1. The CDR3 has 12 residues. The trim removed 3 bases at V and 6 bases at J, leaving 2 bases unmatched. In germline, CDR1 is SGHNT, CDR2 YYREEE (reference sequence). The CDR3 nucleotides are TGTGCCAGCAGCTATCAGGGGGATGGCTACACCTTC. Translating gives CASSYQGDGYTF.

Many counts were recorded for this clonotype. The chain recombines TRBV29-1 with TRBJ2-3, with TRBD2 matching over 10 bases. CDR1 is SQVTM, CDR2 ANQGSEA, per germline. The CDR3 contains 15 residues. After removal of 0 bases from V and 1 base from J, the junction contained 1 base not matched to a gene. CDR3: CSVEDTSGGTDTQYF. CDR3 in DNA: TGCAGCGTTGAAGACACTAGCGGGGGCACAGATACGCAGTATTTT.

The chain uses TRBV12-3 or TRBV12-4 and TRBJ1-2; weak D call: TRBD1 (6 bases). The V gene lost 6 bases and the J gene lost 5 bases, with 19 bases spanning the gap. The CDR3 contains 15 residues. The CDR3 coding sequence is TGTGCCAGCAGCCAAAGCTTGGGGGCGCGGTATGGCTACACCTTC. Amino acids: CASSQSLGARYGYTF.